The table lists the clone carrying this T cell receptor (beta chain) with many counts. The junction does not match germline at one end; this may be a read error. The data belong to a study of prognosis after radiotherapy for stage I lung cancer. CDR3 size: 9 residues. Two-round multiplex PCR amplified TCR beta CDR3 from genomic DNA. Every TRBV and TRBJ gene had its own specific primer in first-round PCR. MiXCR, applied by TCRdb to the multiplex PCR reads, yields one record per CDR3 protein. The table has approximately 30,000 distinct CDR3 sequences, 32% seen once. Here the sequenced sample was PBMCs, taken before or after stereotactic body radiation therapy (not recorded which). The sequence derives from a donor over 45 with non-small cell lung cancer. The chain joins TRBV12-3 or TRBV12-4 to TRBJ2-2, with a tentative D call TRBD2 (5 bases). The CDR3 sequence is CASSGRRIF. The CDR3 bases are TGTGCCAGCAGTGGGAGACGGATTTTT.